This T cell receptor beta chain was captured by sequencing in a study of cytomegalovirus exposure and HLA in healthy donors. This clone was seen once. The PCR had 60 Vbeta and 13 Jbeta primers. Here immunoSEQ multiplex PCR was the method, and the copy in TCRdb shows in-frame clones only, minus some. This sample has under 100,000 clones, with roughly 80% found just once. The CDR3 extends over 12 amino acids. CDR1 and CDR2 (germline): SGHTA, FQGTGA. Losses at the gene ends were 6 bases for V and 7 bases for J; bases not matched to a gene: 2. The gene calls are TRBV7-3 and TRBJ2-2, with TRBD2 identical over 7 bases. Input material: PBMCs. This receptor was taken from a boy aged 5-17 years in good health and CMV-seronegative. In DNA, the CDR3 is TGTGCCAGCAGTTGGGAGGGCGGGGAGCTGTTTTTT. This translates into CASSWEGGELFF.